Below, 9 T cell receptor beta chains from the same sample are listed, as sequenced in a study of control samples from healthy donors and cancer patients. Profiled with immunoSEQ multiplex PCR; TCRdb holds only in-frame clones, not every one. The sample lists roughly 120,000 clones, roughly 84% seen once, with 3% to 3.5% in the top ten. Sequencing input: blood. Receptor source: a middle-aged man in good health.

This chain connects TRBV30 to TRBJ1-3; perhaps TRBD1 as D (6 bases). Germline-derived CDR1 and CDR2 are GTSNPN and SVGIG (reference sequence). V was trimmed by 1 base and J by 4 bases, leaving 11 bases between them. CDR3 size: 14 residues. Here the CDR3 reads CAWSGGGLGNTIYF. Here the CDR3 DNA reads TGTGCCTGGAGTGGTGGGGGGCTCGGAAACACCATATATTTT. Filled out from reference TRBV30 and TRBJ1-3, the complete variable domain reads SQTIHQWPATLVQPVGSPLSLECTVEGTSNPNLYWYRQAAGRGLQLLFYSVGIGQISSEVPQNLSASRPQDRQFILSSKKLLLSDSGFYLCAWSGGGLGNTIYFGEGSWLTVV.

The rearrangement links TRBV7-2 to TRBJ1-5; 9 bases align to TRBD1. Unmatched junction bases numbered 4, after V lost 5 bases and J lost 5 bases. Germline V CDR1 and CDR2: SGHTA, FQGNSA. The length of the CDR3 is 14 residues. CDR3 DNA sequence: TGTGCCAGCAGCCGCCGACAGGGGGATCAGCCCCAGCATTTT. This sequence encodes CASSRRQGDQPQHF.

This clone was found a few times. This rearrangement joins TRBV7-9 to TRBJ2-1, with 12 nucleotides matching TRBD1. CDR3 length: 16 amino acids. V lost 2 bases, J lost 7 bases, and 6 bases stayed unmatched. CDR1 is SEHNR, CDR2 FQNEAQ, per germline (reference sequence). In DNA form, the CDR3 reads TGTGCCAGCAGCTTACCCGGGACAGGGGGCCGGAATGAGCAGTTCTTC. It yields the protein CASSLPGTGGRNEQFF.

The chain employs TRBV6-6 and TRBJ1-1; no clear D. The CDR3 extends over 11 amino acids. Trimming left V 6 bases short and J 3 bases short, with 5 bases between. The V gene's germline CDR1 is MNHNY and CDR2 SVGAGI (reference sequence). The DNA of the CDR3 is TGTGCCAGCAGCCAGGACACTGAAGCTTTCTTT. Protein: CASSQDTEAFF.

The genes are TRBV11-2 and TRBJ1-1; perhaps TRBD1 as D (6 bases). The V end was cut by 0 bases, the J end by 1 base, with 12 bases between. CDR3 length: 16 residues. From germline, CDR1 is SGHAT and CDR2 FQNNGV. The CDR3 loop is CASSLEPRGWNTEAFF. The DNA of the CDR3 is TGTGCCAGCAGCTTAGAACCCAGGGGCTGGAACACTGAAGCTTTCTTT.

The chain recombines TRBV16 with TRBJ2-4, with a tentative D call TRBD1 (5 bases). Trimming stripped 1 base from V and 6 bases from J, with 7 bases between. The germline gives CDR1 KGHSY, CDR2 FQNENV. The CDR3 loop spans 13 amino acids. As DNA, the CDR3 is TGTGCCAGCAGCCAATGGACACTAAACATTCAGTACTTC. The encoded protein is CASSQWTLNIQYF.

In its sample, this clone was seen once. The chain couples TRBV9 to TRBJ2-7; D gene unclear. CDR1 is SGDLS, CDR2 YYNGEE, per germline. V lost 0 bases and J 6 bases, leaving 7 bases between the germline ends. The CDR3 runs to 12 residues. Here the CDR3 DNA reads TGTGCCAGCAGCGTAGCAGGTAGCGAGCAGTACTTC. As protein: CASSVAGSEQYF.

The chain links TRBV14 to TRBJ1-3, with D possibly TRBD1 on 5 matching bases. Trimming left V 4 bases short and J 1 base short, with 20 bases between. The CDR3 covers 18 residues. CDR1 and CDR2 (germline): SGHDN, FVKESK. CDR3 protein: CASSRRATRWESGNTIYF. CDR3 DNA sequence: TGTGCCAGCAGCCGCAGGGCGACCCGATGGGAATCTGGAAACACCATATATTTT.

This rearrangement joins TRBV9 to TRBJ2-3, with 8 positions matching TRBD2. CDR3 length equals 15 residues. Germline values: CDR1 SGDLS, CDR2 YYNGEE. V lost 0 bases and J lost 4; bases outside the gene matches: 4. CDR3 amino acids: CASSVEAGGADTQYF. CDR3 sequence (DNA): TGTGCCAGCAGCGTAGAGGCGGGGGGCGCAGATACGCAGTATTTT.